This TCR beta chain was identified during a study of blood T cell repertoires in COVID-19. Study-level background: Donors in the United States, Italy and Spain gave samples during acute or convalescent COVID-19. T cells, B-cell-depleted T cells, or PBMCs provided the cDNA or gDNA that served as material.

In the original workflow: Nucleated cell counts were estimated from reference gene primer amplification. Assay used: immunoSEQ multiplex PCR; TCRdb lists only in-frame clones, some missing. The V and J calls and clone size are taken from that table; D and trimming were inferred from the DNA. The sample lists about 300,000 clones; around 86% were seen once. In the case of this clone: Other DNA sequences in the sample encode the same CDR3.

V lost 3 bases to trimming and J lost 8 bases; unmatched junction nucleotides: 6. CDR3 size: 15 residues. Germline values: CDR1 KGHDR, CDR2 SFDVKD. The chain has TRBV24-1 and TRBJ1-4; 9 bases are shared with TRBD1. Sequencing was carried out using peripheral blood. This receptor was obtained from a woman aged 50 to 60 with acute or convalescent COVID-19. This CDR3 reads CATSDPTGTGEKLFF. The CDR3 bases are TGTGCCACCAGTGATCCCACCGGGACAGGGGAAAAACTGTTTTTT.